This T cell receptor (beta chain) comes out of a study of blood T cell repertoires in COVID-19 (dated by TCRdb to the early 2020s). Context from the whole study: The collaborator samples originated in the United States, Italy and Spain and spanned the acute and convalescent phases of COVID-19. Subjects who had been exposed to COVID-19, were actively infected with it, or had recovered from it provided the deeply sampled blood TCRbeta repertoires that made up the dataset. The prospective study material was composed of cDNA or gDNA derived from T cells, B-cell-depleted T cells, or PBMCs. The repertoires were released in a freely available public database intended as a resource for research on the immune response to SARS-CoV-2. The samples were drawn from the first 160 participants of the ongoing ImmuneRACE study and from 1,200 or so subjects provided by 6 global collaborators. Where available, HLA class I and class II types were obtained from metadata supplied by the sample provider rather than from assay-based typing. The sample metadata nearly always contained a de-identified subject ID, COVID-19 status, age in years and sex.

V was cut back by 6 bases and J by 2 bases, leaving a gap of 15 bases between them. Sequences LGHDT (CDR1) and YNNKEL (CDR2) are obtained from the germline V gene (reference sequence). Measured from the cysteine to the phenylalanine, the CDR3 is 15 residues long. Solely the CDR3 DNA is kept, with 45 bases framed from the first base. TCRbeta CDR3 regions were amplified from genomic DNA by means of the immunoSEQ Assay, a bias-controlled multiplex PCR. Concerning the study's data processing: Within the assay, amplification of reference gene primers was used to estimate how many nucleated cells each sample contained. To quantify the absolute abundance of each unique TCRbeta CDR3 rearrangement, sequence reads were collapsed and filtered. For each sample, productive Simpson clonality was calculated by taking the square root of Simpson's diversity index across productive rearrangements. In its TCRdb copy, this immuneACCESS table keeps in-frame sequences only and misses some clones. Where compared with another copy, unresolved V genes explain less than half of these, and the others have no known cause. That table is the source of V, J and clone size, and D and trimming were worked out from the DNA. Counted in this sample were approximately 270,000 clones; 80% to 90% of them appeared once. Under 2.5% of the sample rests with the top ten.

In regard to this clone: There is no known antigen for this receptor. No quality values exist for individual bases; no much larger clone is one base distant.

The paper as a whole reports these results and caveats: The amount of clinical and demographic metadata varied by source and participant and was provided uncurated.

Participants in the prospective study were enrolled through a virtual design, were aged roughly 18 to 100 years, and lived in 24 United States geographic areas. In the prospective study, participants were assigned to cohorts based on the clinical history participants reported in a screening survey and a study questionnaire. ImmuneRACE Cohort 3 recovered participants were defined by two consecutive negative NP/OP PCR tests, healthcare professional clearance, or symptom resolution. In the prospective study, whole blood, serum and a nasopharyngeal or oropharyngeal swab were collected from each participant by mobile phlebotomists. Prospective study participants could optionally give additional blood draws and questionnaires over an approximately 2-month period. Before DNA extraction, prospective study blood samples were shipped either frozen or at room temperature.

The specimen was PBMCs or T cells enriched from blood (not recorded which). This chain is built from TRBV3-1 (or the pseudogene TRBV3-2) and TRBJ2-3; perhaps TRBD2 is the D gene, with 6 bases matching. The receptor comes from a woman in her fifties or sixties who had recovered from COVID-19. Here is the DNA: TGTGCCAGCAGACCCCGGGGGACCTACACAGATACGCAGTATTTT. The translation is CASRPRGTYTDTQYF.